This T cell receptor beta chain was obtained from a study of control samples from healthy donors and cancer patients. This clone occurred a few times. The junction departs from germline at one end; a sequencing error may be responsible. The CDR3 covers 13 residues. The germline V gene has CDR1 MNHNS and CDR2 SASEGT. Sequencing was performed with immunoSEQ multiplex PCR; in TCRdb, only in-frame clones are kept and a portion is missing. This sample yields about 150,000 clones, of which approximately 93% are seen a single time; over 2% belongs to the top ten. The source material was blood. The sequence was obtained from a man in his forties or fifties in good health. J is TRBJ1-5 and V is TRBV6-1; the D is unclear. CDR3 in DNA: TGTGCCAGCAGAGAAGCTCGGAATCAGCCCCAGCATTTT. Residues: CASREARNQPQHF.